These T cell receptor beta chains were read from a single sample in a study of OX40 agonist ivuxolimab in advanced cancers. Sequencing used immunoSEQ multiplex PCR; TCRdb keeps in-frame clones, though not all of them. The repertoire holds roughly 77,000 clones, with around 80% as singletons. The starting material was CD4+ or CD8+ T cells sorted from blood, obtained in a trial of the OX40 agonist ivuxolimab. These TCRs come from an adult with an advanced solid tumor such as melanoma, head and neck, liver or kidney cancer. The CDR3 runs from the conserved cysteine through the conserved F or W. D genes are given only for firm matches. Clone size is given for some rows only: seen once, a few or many times, or a class if the clone is expanded.

-,TRBV6-5,15,-,TRBJ1-3,TGTGCCAGCAGTTACACGGACAGCTCTGGAAACACCATATATTTT,CASSYTDSSGNTIYF
-,TRBV25-1,14,-,TRBJ1-2,TGTGCCAGCAGTGCCGGGGGGCGCGCCTATGGCTACACCTTC,CASSAGGRAYGYTF
TRBD2,TRBV18,16,-,TRBJ2-5,TGTGCCAGCCGCCGGACTAGCGGGGGATCCCAAGAGACCCAGTACTTC,CASRRTSGGSQETQYF
-,TRBV10-1,15,-,TRBJ1-5,TGCGCCAGCAGTAACAGGGCCTATACTACTCAGCCCCAGCATTTT,CASSNRAYTTQPQHF
-,TRBV23-1,18,-,TRBJ1-2,TGCGCCAGCAGTCAAGAGATGAACAGGCGACTACCTAACTATGGCTACACCTTC,CASSQEMNRRLPNYGYTF
TRBD1,TRBV30,16,-,TRBJ1-2,TGTGCCTGGAGGGGGGACAGGGAGGTAGGGATAGGTGGCTACACCTTC,CAWRGDREVGIGGYTF
TRBD2,TRBV28,14,-,TRBJ2-1,TGTGCCACCAACGGACTAGCGACATACAATGAGCAGTTCTTC,CATNGLATYNEQFF
-,TRBV15,19,-,TRBJ2-4,TGTGCCACCAGCCCCCTCCCCCTGAGCGGGCAGGCGGCCAAAAACATTCAGTACTTC,CATSPLPLSGQAAKNIQYF
TRBD1,TRBV7-9,18,medium-sized,TRBJ1-2,TGTGCCAGCAGCCCACTATCCGGGACAGGGGGCAGGATCTATGGCTACACCTTC,CASSPLSGTGGRIYGYTF
-,TRBV9,15,-,TRBJ1-5,TGTGCCAGCAGCGTAGATGGGCAGGAATATCAGCCCCAGCATTTT,CASSVDGQEYQPQHF